The 23 T cell receptor beta chains reported below all come from one sample, sequenced in a study of cytomegalovirus exposure and HLA in healthy donors. The PCR ran on 60 Vbeta and 13 Jbeta primers. Assay: immunoSEQ multiplex PCR; the TCRdb copy retains only in-frame clones and omits some. Counted here are about 55,000 clones, 75% to 85% occurring once; the ten biggest clones make up roughly 1.5%. The sequencing input was PBMCs. The receptors here all came from a female donor in good health and CMV-seronegative.

This clone was detected only a few times. The CDR3 protein is CASGKTGGTEAFF. DNA for the CDR3: TGTGCCAGCGGAAAGACAGGGGGTACTGAAGCTTTCTTT. This rearrangement joins TRBV2 to TRBJ1-1; TRBD1 matches 9 bases. In germline, CDR1 is SNHLY, CDR2 FYNNEI. V shed 8 bases, J shed 5 bases, and the junction held 6 bases outside the gene matches. The CDR3 sequence is 13 residues long.

This sequence joins TRBV7-6 and TRBJ1-2, with D perhaps TRBD1 (5 bases). V was pared by 4 bases and J by 2 bases, with 8 bases between. Germline-derived CDR1 and CDR2 are SGHVS and FNYEAQ. The CDR3 is 13 amino acids. The CDR3 DNA reads TGTGCCAGCAGCTCAGGGCAGAACTATGGCTACACCTTC. Translating it yields CASSSGQNYGYTF.

V usage is TRBV19 and J usage is TRBJ2-3; 8 positions match TRBD2. V lost 8 bases to trimming and J lost 1 base; unmatched junction nucleotides: 5. Germline values: CDR1 LNHDA, CDR2 SQIVND (reference sequence). This CDR3 has 14 residues. The chain's CDR3 is CASAWRGGTDTQYF. The CDR3 coding sequence is TGTGCCAGTGCTTGGCGGGGGGGCACAGATACGCAGTATTTT.

The V call is TRBV9, the J call TRBJ1-4, with 7 nucleotides matching TRBD1. Germline V gene sequence: CDR1 SGDLS, CDR2 YYNGEE. The CDR3 sequence is 14 residues long. The junction had 6 bases not matched to a gene; V was cut back by 4 bases and J by 6 bases. CDR3 protein: CASSMGQQDEKLFF. The CDR3 nucleotides are TGTGCCAGCAGCATGGGACAGCAAGATGAAAAACTGTTTTTT. The entire variable domain, with the rest obtained from reference TRBV9 and TRBJ1-4, is as follows: DSGVTQTPKHLITATGQRVTLRCSPRSGDLSVYWYQQSLDQGLQFLIQYYNGEERAKGNILERFSAQQFPDLHSELNLSSLELGDSALYFCASSMGQQDEKLFFGSGTQLSVL.

The chain recombines TRBV4-1 with TRBJ1-4; tentatively, D is TRBD1 (5 bases). V lost 1 base and J 4 bases, leaving 13 bases between the germline ends. This CDR3 is 16 amino acids long. Germline loops: CDR1 MGHRA, CDR2 YSYEKL. In nucleotides, the CDR3 is TGCGCCAGCAGCCAAGGATGGTCGGGGGTTAATGAAAAACTGTTTTTT. Its translation: CASSQGWSGVNEKLFF.

The rearrangement joins TRBV5-1 to TRBJ1-4, with unresolved D. From germline, CDR1 is SGHRS and CDR2 YFSETQ. Trimming removed 6 bases at V and 8 bases at J, with 14 bases between. This CDR3 comprises 13 residues. The CDR3 spells CASTLKPGEKLFF. For the CDR3, the DNA is TGCGCCAGCACTCTAAAACCGGGAGAAAAACTGTTTTTT.

The chain has TRBV4-1 and TRBJ2-6, with unresolved D. The CDR3 has 15 amino acids. Germline V gene lookup returns CDR1 MGHRA and CDR2 YSYEKL. With 4 bases removed from V and 0 bases from J, the gap between germline ends came to 7 bases. The CDR3, as DNA: TGCGCCAGCAGCCCCCTACTCTCTGGGGCCAACGTCCTGACTTTC. Translation gives CASSPLLSGANVLTF.

This chain connects TRBV5-1 to TRBJ2-5, with 7 bases that match TRBD1. Judging by the DNA end, TRBJ2-7 fits better; the J call may be wrong. Germline V gene lookup returns CDR1 SGHRS and CDR2 YFSETQ. The CDR3 is 16 residues long. CDR3 nucleotide sequence: TGCGCCAGCAGCTTGTCCCTGAGACAGGGTCCCCTCGAGCAGTACTTC. This encodes CASSLSLRQGPLEQYF.

CDR3 sequence: CASSLAGTYEQYF. DNA of the CDR3: TGCGCCAGCAGCTTGGCCGGGACCTACGAGCAGTACTTC. J is TRBJ2-7 and V is TRBV5-1; the D gene is possibly TRBD2 (5 bases). V was cut by 0 bases and J by 2 bases, with 6 bases left in between. The CDR3 totals 13 residues. Germline CDR1 and CDR2: SGHRS and YFSETQ.

This chain connects TRBV5-1 to TRBJ1-6; 7 nucleotides match TRBD1. Trimming took 5 bases from V and 7 from J; bases not matched to a gene: 9. Germline assignment: CDR1 SGHRS and CDR2 YFSETQ. The CDR3 has 15 residues. CDR3 coding DNA: TGCGCCAGCAGTTTACGGACAGGTGGGAATTCACCCCTCCACTTT. Its protein product is CASSLRTGGNSPLHF. Looking up the rest from reference TRBV5-1 and TRBJ1-6 gives the full variable domain: KAGVTQTPRYLIKTRGQQVTLSCSPISGHRSVSWYQQTPGQGLQFLFEYFSETQRNKGNFPGRFSGRQFSNSRSEMNVSTLELGDSALYLCASSLRTGGNSPLHFGNGTRLTVT.

This clone was seen more than once but under ten times. The sample holds other DNA sequences that translate to the same CDR3. This chain connects TRBV7-8 to TRBJ1-3; weak D call: TRBD1 (5 bases). CDR3 length equals 14 residues. CDR1 and CDR2 (germline): SGHVS, FQNEAQ. V was shortened by 4 bases and J by 2 bases, with 9 bases between the two germline ends. The CDR3 reads CASSSTGAGNTIYF. The CDR3 DNA sequence: TGTGCCAGCAGCTCTACGGGGGCTGGAAACACCATATATTTT.

V is TRBV27 and J is TRBJ1-5; 7 nucleotides match TRBD1. V dropped 7 bases and J dropped 1; count of bases not matched to a gene: 4. The CDR3 extends over 14 amino acids. Per germline, CDR1 MNHEY and CDR2 SMNVEV (reference sequence). The CDR3 here is CASNPGGSNQPQHF. The CDR3 DNA reads as TGTGCCAGCAACCCAGGGGGGAGCAATCAGCCCCAGCATTTT.

The V and J genes are TRBV4-3 and TRBJ2-2, with 14 bases lining up with TRBD2. V lost 4 bases to trimming and J lost 2 bases; unmatched junction nucleotides: 3. This CDR3 spans 17 amino acids. Germline-derived CDR1 and CDR2 are LGHNA and YSLEER. CDR3 sequence: CASSRGLAGENTGELFF. The CDR3 DNA reads TGCGCCAGCAGCCGGGGACTAGCGGGGGAAAACACCGGGGAGCTGTTTTTT.

The rearrangement uses TRBV19 and TRBJ1-2; 8 positions agree with TRBD1. Germline CDR1 LNHDA, CDR2 SQIVND (reference sequence). Unmatched junction bases numbered 1, after V lost 8 bases and J lost 2 bases. This CDR3 is built from 12 residues. CDR3 sequence (DNA): TGTGCCAGTGACAGGGGAAACTATGGCTACACCTTC. Protein: CASDRGNYGYTF.

J is TRBJ1-6 and V is TRBV7-9; no firm D call. The germline V and J ends were trimmed by 8 bases and 14 bases, with 13 bases remaining between them. This CDR3 is 11 amino acids long. Germline-derived CDR1 and CDR2 are SEHNR and FQNEAQ (reference sequence). This CDR3 is CASGLEGSLHF. Written as DNA, the CDR3 is TGTGCCAGCGGCCTTGAGGGATCCCTCCACTTT.

This clone has a handful of counts. The J gene is TRBJ2-3, the V gene TRBV6-1, with 7 bases aligning to TRBD2. V shed 7 bases and J 0 bases; nucleotides not matched to a gene: 7. In germline, CDR1 is MNHNS, CDR2 SASEGT. This CDR3 region has 15 residues. The CDR3 here is CASTPGRGSTDTQYF. For the CDR3, the DNA is TGTGCCAGCACTCCGGGGAGGGGCAGCACAGATACGCAGTATTTT.

CDR3 in amino acids: CASIPSISGGRAFF. Written as DNA, the CDR3 is TGTGCCAGTATTCCTTCTATTAGCGGGGGTCGAGCTTTCTTT. This chain connects TRBV19 to TRBJ1-1, with D perhaps TRBD1 (5 bases). The germline gives CDR1 LNHDA, CDR2 SQIVND (reference sequence). Trimming took off 7 bases at V and 10 bases at J, with 22 bases between the two ends. The CDR3 contains 14 residues.

The CDR3 nucleotides read TGTGCCAGCATACAGGCCCAGAACACTGAAGCTTTCTTT. It yields the protein CASIQAQNTEAFF. The V and J genes are TRBV16 and TRBJ1-1; D is perhaps TRBD1 (5 bases). CDR3 length: 13 residues. V lost 7 bases and J lost 1, with 10 bases in between. Germline CDR1 reads KGHSY; CDR2 reads FQNENV.

The rearrangement joins TRBV27 to TRBJ2-7; 9 bases are shared with TRBD1. The CDR3 is 14 residues long. Germline assignment: CDR1 MNHEY and CDR2 SMNVEV (reference sequence). V shed 7 bases and J 9 bases; nucleotides not matched to a gene: 13. The CDR3 nucleotides read TGTGCCAGCACCCACAGGGGGCGCGGGTCAGTGCAGTACTTC. Its translation: CASTHRGRGSVQYF.

The sample holds a few counts of this clone. The rearrangement uses TRBV19 and TRBJ1-2; a possible D gene is TRBD1 (5 bases). V was clipped by 6 bases and J by 8 bases, with 22 bases between them. From germline, CDR1 is LNHDA and CDR2 SQIVND (reference sequence). This CDR3 spans 15 amino acids. The CDR3 DNA reads TGTGCCAGTAGCATTTTCCAGCAGGGCTTAAGGGGCTACACCTTC. This gives the protein CASSIFQQGLRGYTF.

V usage is TRBV2 and J usage is TRBJ2-2; a weak D match, TRBD1 (5 bases). Looked up from germline, CDR1 is SNHLY and CDR2 is FYNNEI. The CDR3 runs to 15 residues. V dropped 3 bases and J dropped 3 bases, with 11 bases sitting between them. The CDR3 nucleotides are TGTGCCAGCAGTGACCAGGGAATTGACACCGGGGAGCTGTTTTTT. Protein sequence: CASSDQGIDTGELFF.

There are a few counts of this clone. The rearrangement links TRBV4-3 to TRBJ1-1; 7 bases are a match to TRBD1. Germline-derived CDR1 and CDR2 are LGHNA and YSLEER. The V and J ends lost 1 base and 2 bases, in that order; junction bases with no gene match: 1. The CDR3 is 14 amino acids. The CDR3 nucleotides are TGCGCCAGCAGCCAAGGACAGGGAAACACTGAAGCTTTCTTT. As protein: CASSQGQGNTEAFF.

This clone was seen more than once but under ten times. V gene TRBV4-3 combines with J gene TRBJ2-3, with D possibly TRBD2 on 6 matching bases. V was shortened by 0 bases and J by 4 bases, with 8 bases between the two germline ends. From germline, CDR1 is LGHNA and CDR2 YSLEER. The CDR3 length is 14 residues. CDR3 amino acids: CASSQEGGSDTQYF. The CDR3, as DNA: TGCGCCAGCAGCCAAGAGGGGGGATCAGATACGCAGTATTTT.